The clone carrying this TCR beta chain was seen at least ten times. The TCRbeta library was prepared with unique molecular identifiers. MiXCR, applied by TCRdb to the PCR reads, yields one record per CDR3 protein. The sample shows nearly 250,000 distinct CDR3 sequences, roughly 7.7% of them seen only once. The data are from a study of T-cell reconstitution after alpha-beta-depleted transplantation in children. Losses at the gene ends were 5 bases for V and 7 bases for J; bases not matched to a gene: 5. CDR3 size: 14 residues. Germline assignment: CDR1 DFQATT and CDR2 SNEGSKA (reference sequence). This clonotype originated in a male patient under 18 who had a stem cell transplant for acute lymphoblastic leukemia, so the T cells may come from the graft donor. Sequences were derived from PBMCs, mostly from graft donor cells, sampled 180 days after TCRalphabeta/CD19-depleted stem cell transplant. The rearrangement joins TRBV20-1 to TRBJ1-6, with 10 bases that match TRBD1. The CDR3: CSAPPGQGNSPLHF. Written as DNA, the CDR3 is TGCAGTGCTCCGCCGGGACAGGGGAATTCACCCCTCCACTTT.